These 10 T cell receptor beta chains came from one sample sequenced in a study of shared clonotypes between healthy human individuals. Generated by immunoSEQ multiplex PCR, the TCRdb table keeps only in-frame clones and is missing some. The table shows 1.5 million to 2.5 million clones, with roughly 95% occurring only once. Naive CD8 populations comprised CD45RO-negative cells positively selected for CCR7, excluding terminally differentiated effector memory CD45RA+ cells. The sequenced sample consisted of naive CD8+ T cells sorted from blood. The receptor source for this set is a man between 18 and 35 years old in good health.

This CDR3 is CASSQERDWSYEQYF. CDR3 in DNA: TGTGCCAGCAGCCAAGAGCGGGACTGGTCCTACGAGCAGTACTTC. The chain is built from TRBV14 and TRBJ2-7, with TRBD2 as a possible D gene (6 bases). This CDR3 is 15 amino acids long. V dropped 0 bases and J dropped 1 base, with 10 bases sitting between them. Germline V lookup: CDR1 SGHDN, CDR2 FVKESK.

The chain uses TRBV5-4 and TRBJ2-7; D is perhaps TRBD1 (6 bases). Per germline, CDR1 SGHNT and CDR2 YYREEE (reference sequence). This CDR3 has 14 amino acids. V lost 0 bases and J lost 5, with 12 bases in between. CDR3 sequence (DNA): TGTGCCAGCAGCTTGGATACAGGGTGGAACGAGCAGTACTTC. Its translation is CASSLDTGWNEQYF. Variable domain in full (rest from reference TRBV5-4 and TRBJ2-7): ETGVTQSPTHLIKTRGQQVTLRCSSQSGHNTVSWYQQALGQGPQFIFQYYREEENGRGNFPPRFSGLQFPNYSSELNVNALELDDSALYLCASSLDTGWNEQYFGPGTRLTVT.

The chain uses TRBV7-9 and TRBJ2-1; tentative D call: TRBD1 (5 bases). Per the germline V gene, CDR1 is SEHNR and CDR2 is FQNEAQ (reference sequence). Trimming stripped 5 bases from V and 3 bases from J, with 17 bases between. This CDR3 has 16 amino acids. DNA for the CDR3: TGTGCCAGCAGCCTAGGGGAAACCCCCTTCTACAATGAGCAGTTCTTC. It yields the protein CASSLGETPFYNEQFF.

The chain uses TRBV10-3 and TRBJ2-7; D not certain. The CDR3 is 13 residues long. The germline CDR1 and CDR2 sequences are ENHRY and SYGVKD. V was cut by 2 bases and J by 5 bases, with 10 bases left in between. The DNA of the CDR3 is TGTGCCATCAGTGAGCATGGGATCGACGAGCAGTACTTC. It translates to CAISEHGIDEQYF.

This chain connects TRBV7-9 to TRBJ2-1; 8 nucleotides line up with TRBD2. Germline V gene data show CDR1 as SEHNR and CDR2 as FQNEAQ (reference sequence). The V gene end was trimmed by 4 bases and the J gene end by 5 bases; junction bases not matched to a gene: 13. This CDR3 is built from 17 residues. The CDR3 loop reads CASSSSTTSGDDNEQFF. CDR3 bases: TGTGCCAGCAGCTCTAGTACCACTAGCGGTGATGACAATGAGCAGTTCTTC.

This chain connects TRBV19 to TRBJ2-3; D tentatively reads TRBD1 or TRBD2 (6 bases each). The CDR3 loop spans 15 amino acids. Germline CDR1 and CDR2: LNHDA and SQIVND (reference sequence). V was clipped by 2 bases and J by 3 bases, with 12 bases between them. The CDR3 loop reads CASSILGGDTDTQYF. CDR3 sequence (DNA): TGTGCCAGTAGTATACTGGGGGGCGATACAGATACGCAGTATTTT. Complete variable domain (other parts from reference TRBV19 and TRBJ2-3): DGGITQSPKYLFRKEGQNVTLSCEQNLNHDAMYWYRQDPGQGLRLIYYSQIVNDFQKGDIAEGYSVSREKKESFPLTVTSAQKNPTAFYLCASSILGGDTDTQYFGPGTRLTVL.

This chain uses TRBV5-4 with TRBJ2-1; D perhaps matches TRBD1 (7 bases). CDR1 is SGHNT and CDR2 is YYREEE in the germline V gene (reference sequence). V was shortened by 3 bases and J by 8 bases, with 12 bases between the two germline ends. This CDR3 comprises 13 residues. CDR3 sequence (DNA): TGTGCCAGCAGCTGGCAGGGGGGCGATGAGCAGTTCTTC. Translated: CASSWQGGDEQFF.

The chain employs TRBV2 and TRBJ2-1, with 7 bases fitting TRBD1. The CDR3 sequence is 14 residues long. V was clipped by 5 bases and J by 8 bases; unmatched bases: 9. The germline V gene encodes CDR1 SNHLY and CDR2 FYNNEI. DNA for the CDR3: TGTGCCAGCAGTAAGGGGGACAGTATGTATGAGCAGTTCTTC. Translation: CASSKGDSMYEQFF.

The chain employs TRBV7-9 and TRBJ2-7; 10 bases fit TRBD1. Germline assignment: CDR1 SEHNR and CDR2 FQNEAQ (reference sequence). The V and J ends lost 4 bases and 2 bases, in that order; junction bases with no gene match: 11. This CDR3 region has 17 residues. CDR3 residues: CASSYPITGTGAYEQYF. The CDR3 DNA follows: TGTGCCAGCAGCTACCCGATTACCGGGACAGGGGCCTACGAGCAGTACTTC.

The CDR3 DNA follows: TGTGCCTGGAGTACCCAGGTACGCGAAAAACTGTTTTTT. It specifies CAWSTQVREKLFF. The rearrangement joins TRBV30 to TRBJ1-4; D is undetermined. CDR1 GTSNPN and CDR2 SVGIG come from the germline V gene (reference sequence). The CDR3 sequence is 13 residues long. Trimming shortened V by 2 bases and J by 8 bases, and 12 bases separated the two germline ends.